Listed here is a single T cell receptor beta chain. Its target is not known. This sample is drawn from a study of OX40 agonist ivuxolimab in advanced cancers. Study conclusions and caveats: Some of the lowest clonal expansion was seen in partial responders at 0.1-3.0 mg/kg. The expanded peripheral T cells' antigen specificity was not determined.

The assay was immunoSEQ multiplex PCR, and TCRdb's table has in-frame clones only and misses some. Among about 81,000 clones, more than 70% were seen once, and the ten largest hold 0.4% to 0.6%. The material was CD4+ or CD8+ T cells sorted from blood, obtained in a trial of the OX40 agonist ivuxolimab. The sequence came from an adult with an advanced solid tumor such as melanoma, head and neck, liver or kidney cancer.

CDR3 in amino acids: CATSRANRDRFFRSNQPQHF. DNA of the CDR3: TGTGCCACCAGCAGAGCCAACCGGGACAGGTTTTTTCGCAGCAATCAGCCCCAGCATTTT. The rearrangement links TRBV15 to TRBJ1-5; 8 positions agree with TRBD1. V was clipped by 1 base and J by 1 base; unmatched bases: 15. The CDR3 has 20 residues. Germline CDR1 is LNHNV and CDR2 is YYDKDF (reference sequence). Filled out from reference TRBV15 and TRBJ1-5, the complete variable domain reads DAMVIQNPRYQVTQFGKPVTLSCSQTLNHNVMYWYQQKSSQAPKLLFHYYDKDFNNEADTPDNFQSRRPNTSFCFLDIRSPGLGDTAMYLCATSRANRDRFFRSNQPQHFGDGTRLSIL.